The rows below give T cell receptor beta chains drawn from one sample of a study of T cell responses to AZD1222 COVID-19 vaccine. Data came from immunoSEQ multiplex PCR; TCRdb stores just in-frame clones and leaves some out. The table lists under 150,000 clones, about nine tenths of them singletons. The sample consisted of peripheral blood, taken 28 days after the second AZD1222 dose. These receptor sequences come from an adult who received the AZD1222 COVID-19 vaccine. Each CDR3 is given with its conserved first and last residue. A D gene is named only where the DNA matches it firmly.

V gene	J gene	D gene	CDR3 protein	CDR3 DNA
TRBV27	TRBJ2-1	TRBD1	CASSFRTGDDEQFF	TGTGCCAGCAGTTTTAGGACAGGGGATGATGAGCAGTTCTTC
TRBV23-1	TRBJ1-1	-	CASSLSYSRSPSTEAFF	TGCGCCAGCAGCCTATCGTACTCTAGAAGTCCCAGCACTGAAGCTTTCTTT
TRBV28	TRBJ2-1	TRBD2	CASSQTSGRINEQFF	TGTGCCAGCAGCCAAACTAGCGGGAGGATAAATGAGCAGTTCTTC
TRBV2	TRBJ2-1	-	CASRQGYDEQFF	TGTGCCAGCAGACAGGGTTACGATGAGCAGTTCTTC
TRBV11-2	TRBJ1-2	TRBD1	CASSLGTGFDYGYTF	TGTGCCAGCAGCTTAGGGACAGGGTTCGACTATGGCTACACCTTC
TRBV19	TRBJ1-5	-	CASSIGGGYQPQHF	TGTGCCAGTAGTATAGGAGGGGGTTACCAGCCCCAGCATTTT
TRBV4-3	TRBJ2-1	TRBD1	CASSQGVGTGINEQFF	TGCGCCAGCAGCCAAGGGGTAGGGACAGGGATCAATGAGCAGTTCTTC
TRBV19	TRBJ2-4	TRBD2	CASKGSGGKPKNIQYF	TGTGCCAGTAAGGGGAGCGGGGGGAAGCCCAAAAACATTCAGTACTTC
TRBV19	TRBJ2-7	TRBD1	CASSIYGTGGHEQYF	TGTGCCAGTAGTATCTACGGGACAGGTGGCCACGAGCAGTACTTC
TRBV18	TRBJ2-7	TRBD2	CASSPRQSAGGSEQYF	TGTGCCAGCTCACCACGTCAAAGCGCGGGGGGGTCCGAGCAGTACTTC
TRBV12-3/TRBV12-4	TRBJ1-2	-	CASSLGRGGYTF	TGTGCCAGCAGTTTAGGCAGGGGTGGCTACACCTTC
TRBV29-1	TRBJ2-5	TRBD2	CSVSVSGGAGETQYF	TGCAGCGTTTCGGTTAGCGGGGGGGCTGGGGAGACCCAGTACTTC
TRBV15	TRBJ2-1	TRBD1	CATAPGQGYNEQFF	TGTGCCACCGCACCGGGACAGGGCTACAATGAGCAGTTCTTC